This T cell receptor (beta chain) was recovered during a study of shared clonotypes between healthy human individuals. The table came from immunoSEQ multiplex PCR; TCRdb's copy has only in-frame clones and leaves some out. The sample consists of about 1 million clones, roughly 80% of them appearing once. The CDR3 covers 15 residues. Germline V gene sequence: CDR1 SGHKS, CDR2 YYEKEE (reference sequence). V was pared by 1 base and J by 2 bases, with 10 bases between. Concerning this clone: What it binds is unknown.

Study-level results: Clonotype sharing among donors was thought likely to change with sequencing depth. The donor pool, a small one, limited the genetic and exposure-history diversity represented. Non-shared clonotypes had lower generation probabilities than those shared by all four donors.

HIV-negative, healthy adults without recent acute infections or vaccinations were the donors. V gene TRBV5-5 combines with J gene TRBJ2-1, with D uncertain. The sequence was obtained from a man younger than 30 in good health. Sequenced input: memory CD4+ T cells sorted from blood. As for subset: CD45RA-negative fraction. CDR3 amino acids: CASSLSQSPYNEQFF. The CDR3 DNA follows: TGTGCCAGCAGCTTGAGTCAGAGCCCCTACAATGAGCAGTTCTTC. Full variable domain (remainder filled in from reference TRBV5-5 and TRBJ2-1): DAGVTQSPTHLIKTRGQQVTLRCSPISGHKSVSWYQQVLGQGPQFIFQYYEKEERGRGNFPDRFSARQFPNYSSELNVNALLLGDSALYLCASSLSQSPYNEQFFGPGTRLTVL.